This is a list of T cell receptor beta chains from one sample in a study of blood T cell repertoires in COVID-19. Generated by immunoSEQ multiplex PCR, the TCRdb table keeps only in-frame clones and is missing some. The profile shows 120,000 to 150,000 clones, 75% to 85% of them singletons. The sample taken for sequencing was peripheral blood. Every receptor here comes from a woman of 80 years or more with acute or convalescent COVID-19. The CDR3 runs from the conserved cysteine through the conserved F or W. The order of the fields is D gene, clone size, J gene, V gene, CDR3 protein, CDR3 DNA. The D gene is left open where the match is weak. Expanded clones get a size class; other rows say once, few or many, or leave the size out.

D: TRBD2; size: many; J: TRBJ2-7; V: TRBV29-1; CDR3: CSVEEAGGYEQYF; DNA: TGCAGCGTTGAAGAAGCGGGGGGGTACGAGCAGTACTTC
D: .; size: .; J: TRBJ1-4; V: TRBV4-1; CDR3: CASSQEPRGSNEKLFF; DNA: TGCGCCAGCAGCCAAGAACCTAGAGGGTCTAATGAAAAACTGTTTTTT
D: TRBD1; size: .; J: TRBJ1-6; V: TRBV7-2; CDR3: CASSLEQGASPLHF; DNA: TGTGCCAGCAGCTTAGAACAGGGGGCCTCACCCCTCCACTTT
D: .; size: .; J: TRBJ2-1; V: TRBV4-1; CDR3: CASSPSLQRRTEQFF; DNA: TGCGCCAGCAGTCCAAGTCTCCAGAGGAGGACTGAGCAGTTCTTC
D: .; size: .; J: TRBJ1-6; V: TRBV6-5; CDR3: CASSYSWGRTEPLHF; DNA: TGTGCCAGCAGTTACTCATGGGGGCGGACAGAACCCCTCCACTTT
D: TRBD1; size: .; J: TRBJ1-4; V: TRBV11-2; CDR3: CASSYPTGGGEKLFF; DNA: TGTGCCAGCAGCTACCCGACAGGGGGGGGTGAAAAACTGTTTTTT
D: TRBD1; size: .; J: TRBJ1-4; V: TRBV7-6; CDR3: CASSFAPGGANEKLFF; DNA: TGTGCCAGCAGCTTCGCCCCAGGGGGAGCTAATGAAAAACTGTTTTTT
D: .; size: .; J: TRBJ2-3; V: TRBV29-1; CDR3: CSVHTPGYTQYF; DNA: TGCAGCGTCCATACTCCGGGGTATACGCAGTATTTT
D: TRBD1; size: .; J: TRBJ2-2; V: TRBV11-3; CDR3: CASSRPGQGFAGELFF; DNA: TGTGCCAGCAGCCGCCCGGGACAGGGGTTTGCCGGGGAGCTGTTTTTT
D: .; size: .; J: TRBJ2-1; V: TRBV19; CDR3: CASRQGFRDEQFF; DNA: TGTGCCAGTAGACAGGGATTCCGGGATGAGCAGTTCTTC
D: .; size: .; J: TRBJ1-1; V: TRBV7-8; CDR3: CASSHTGYPMNTEAFF; DNA: TGTGCCAGCAGCCACACAGGGTACCCGATGAACACTGAAGCTTTCTTT
D: .; size: .; J: TRBJ2-3; V: TRBV5-5; CDR3: CASSLVRLTDTQYF; DNA: TGTGCCAGCAGCTTGGTCCGACTGACAGATACGCAGTATTTT
D: .; size: .; J: TRBJ2-1; V: TRBV27; CDR3: CASTSYNEQFF; DNA: TGTGCCAGCACGTCCTACAATGAGCAGTTCTTC
D: .; size: .; J: TRBJ2-3; V: TRBV5-1; CDR3: CASSIGQSTDTQYF; DNA: TGCGCCAGCAGCATAGGACAGAGCACAGATACGCAGTATTTT
D: .; size: .; J: TRBJ2-4; V: TRBV5-6; CDR3: CASSQRQSKNIQYF; DNA: TGTGCCAGCAGCCAACGACAGAGCAAAAACATTCAGTACTTC
D: .; size: few; J: TRBJ1-1; V: TRBV7-8; CDR3: CASSFSVNTEAFF; DNA: TGTGCCAGCAGCTTTTCGGTGAACACTGAAGCTTTCTTT
D: TRBD1; size: .; J: TRBJ2-1; V: TRBV28; CDR3: CASKVSGQGRVGHNEQFF; DNA: TGTGCCAGCAAAGTATCAGGACAGGGAAGGGTTGGCCACAATGAGCAGTTCTTC
D: .; size: .; J: TRBJ2-3; V: TRBV24-1; CDR3: CATSDTGYDTQYF; DNA: TGTGCCACCAGTGACACAGGGTATGATACGCAGTATTTT
D: .; size: .; J: TRBJ2-1; V: TRBV24-1; CDR3: CATSDWGDYNEQFF; DNA: TGTGCCACCAGTGATTGGGGGGACTACAATGAGCAGTTCTTC
D: .; size: .; J: TRBJ2-5; V: TRBV20-1; CDR3: CSVRRSETQYF; DNA: TGCAGTGTGAGAAGGAGCGAGACCCAGTACTTC
D: .; size: .; J: TRBJ1-6; V: TRBV2; CDR3: CASSEGGGSYNSPLHF; DNA: TGTGCCAGCAGTGAAGGTGGGGGCAGCTATAATTCACCCCTCCACTTT
D: .; size: once; J: TRBJ2-1; V: TRBV7-2; CDR3: CASSLGYGRLTQFF; DNA: TGTGCCAGCAGCTTAGGGTATGGGAGGCTGACGCAGTTCTTC
D: TRBD2; size: .; J: TRBJ2-5; V: TRBV10-3; CDR3: CAIRASGGETQYF; DNA: TGTGCCATTAGGGCTAGCGGAGGGGAGACCCAGTACTTC
D: TRBD1; size: .; J: TRBJ1-1; V: TRBV20-1; CDR3: CSASDRGVEAFF; DNA: TGCAGTGCTAGTGACAGGGGAGTAGAAGCTTTCTTT
D: .; size: .; J: TRBJ2-7; V: TRBV29-1; CDR3: CSSGEGNEQYF; DNA: TGCAGCTCGGGAGAGGGCAACGAGCAGTACTTC
D: TRBD2; size: .; J: TRBJ2-3; V: TRBV5-4; CDR3: CASRAGVGDTQYF; DNA: TGTGCCAGCCGAGCGGGAGTTGGAGATACGCAGTATTTT
D: TRBD2; size: .; J: TRBJ2-1; V: TRBV9; CDR3: CASSVAQREDSRENNEQFF; DNA: TGTGCCAGCAGCGTAGCCCAGCGGGAGGATTCCCGAGAGAACAATGAGCAGTTCTTC
D: .; size: .; J: TRBJ2-7; V: TRBV28; CDR3: CASRTPGMGEQYF; DNA: TGTGCCAGCAGGACTCCAGGGATGGGCGAGCAGTACTTC
D: TRBD1; size: .; J: TRBJ2-3; V: TRBV5-1; CDR3: CASSLRQGTFSSTDTQYF; DNA: TGCGCCAGCAGCCTAAGACAGGGGACGTTCTCTAGCACAGATACGCAGTATTTT
D: .; size: .; J: TRBJ1-1; V: TRBV11-2; CDR3: CASSLRQESEAFF; DNA: TGTGCCAGCAGCCTTAGACAGGAAAGTGAAGCTTTCTTT
D: TRBD2; size: .; J: TRBJ2-2; V: TRBV5-5; CDR3: CASSLASGRTGELFF; DNA: TGTGCCAGCAGCTTGGCCAGCGGGAGAACCGGGGAGCTGTTTTTT
D: .; size: .; J: TRBJ2-1; V: TRBV28; CDR3: CASPPSGEIIGNEQFF; DNA: TGTGCCTCCCCCCCCTCAGGGGAGATCATTGGGAATGAGCAGTTCTTC
D: .; size: .; J: TRBJ2-1; V: TRBV12-3/TRBV12-4; CDR3: CASSFADNEQFF; DNA: TGTGCCAGCAGTTTTGCAGACAATGAGCAGTTCTTC
D: .; size: few; J: TRBJ1-1; V: TRBV5-1; CDR3: CASSSREATEAFF; DNA: TGCGCCAGCAGCAGCCGGGAGGCCACTGAAGCTTTCTTT
D: .; size: .; J: TRBJ1-1; V: TRBV5-1; CDR3: CASSLDRPWNTEAFF; DNA: TGCGCCAGCAGCTTGGACAGGCCTTGGAACACTGAAGCTTTCTTT
D: TRBD2; size: few; J: TRBJ2-3; V: TRBV7-9; CDR3: CATAVSYGGRTDTQYF; DNA: TGTGCCACCGCGGTTTCCTACGGCGGGAGGACAGATACGCAGTATTTT
D: .; size: .; J: TRBJ1-1; V: TRBV7-2; CDR3: CASGLGGGMNTEAFF; DNA: TGTGCCAGCGGACTGGGGGGTGGGATGAACACTGAAGCTTTCTTT
D: .; size: .; J: TRBJ2-2; V: TRBV4-2; CDR3: CASSQVRGLLGELFF; DNA: TGTGCCAGCAGCCAAGTTCGGGGGTTGCTGGGGGAGCTGTTTTTT
D: .; size: .; J: TRBJ1-1; V: TRBV25-1; CDR3: CASSVTRTAITEAFF; DNA: TGTGCCAGCAGTGTTACCAGGACAGCCATCACTGAAGCTTTCTTT
D: .; size: .; J: TRBJ2-3; V: TRBV10-1; CDR3: CASSRTATDTQYF; DNA: TGCGCCAGCAGTAGGACAGCGACAGATACGCAGTATTTT
D: TRBD1; size: .; J: TRBJ1-6; V: TRBV6-5; CDR3: CASSITGARGSPLHF; DNA: TGTGCCAGCAGTATCACAGGGGCTCGAGGTTCACCCCTCCACTTT
D: .; size: .; J: TRBJ2-7; V: TRBV19; CDR3: CASSVEPSADYEQYF; DNA: TGTGCCAGTAGTGTCGAACCTAGCGCGGACTACGAGCAGTACTTC
D: .; size: few; J: TRBJ1-4; V: TRBV9; CDR3: CASSVQGVPREKLFF; DNA: TGTGCCAGCAGCGTCCAGGGCGTTCCAAGGGAAAAACTGTTTTTT